This T cell receptor beta chain was identified during a study of CD8 T cells in Susac syndrome. An input of about 0.5 to 1 ug of RNA was subjected to reverse transcription using random hexamers. Multiplex PCR with immunoSEQ amplified the TCR beta CDR3 across 54 Vbeta and 13 Jbeta. TCRdb re-called the immunoSEQ multiplex PCR reads through MiXCR, storing one row per CDR3 protein. Of about 210,000 distinct CDR3 sequences listed, 90% to 95% are singletons. TCR beta was sequenced from blood CD8+ and CD4+ T cells. Matching for age and sex applied to the controls, who were healthy donors. Findings and limits, study-wide: The authors acknowledged that their TCR sequencing and HLA analysis involved a relatively small number of individuals.

The germline V and J ends were trimmed by 4 bases and 5 bases, with 5 bases remaining between them. CDR1 LNHDA and CDR2 SQIVND come from the germline V gene (reference sequence). The CDR3 extends over 11 amino acids. Notes on this clonotype: The target antigen is unknown.

The rearrangement links TRBV19 to TRBJ1-1; unclear D gene. The clonotype was recovered from a human donor in good health. What was sequenced was CD4+ T cells from PBMCs. The CDR3 region is CASSTGTEAFF. In DNA, the CDR3 is TGTGCCAGTAGTACGGGGACTGAAGCTTTCTTT.